Following are 8 T cell receptor beta chains from one sample sequenced in a study of Graves' ophthalmopathy and Graves' hyperthyroidism. Beta-chain TCR CDR3 regions were amplified from RNA transcripts. First-round RT-PCR used HTBI primers; second-round multiplex PCR followed. Each CDR3 protein gets one entry after TCRdb re-called the multiplex PCR reads with MiXCR. The table includes 620,000 or so distinct CDR3 sequences, 22% detected once. Specimen: peripheral blood. The receptors shown here come from a woman aged 18-29 years with stable Graves' hyperthyroidism. Some clones in this sample may be carry-over from other donors' samples.

This chain uses TRBV12-3 or TRBV12-4 with TRBJ1-5; 9 nucleotides line up with TRBD1. The CDR3 sequence is 14 residues long. Germline trimming cut 5 bases from V and 9 bases from J; bases unmatched to any gene: 8. The chain's CDR3 is CASSRGQGVGPQHF. CDR3 DNA sequence: TGTGCCAGCAGTAGGGGACAGGGTGTCGGGCCCCAGCATTTT.

V is TRBV12-3 or TRBV12-4 and J is TRBJ1-5, with no clear D. The CDR3 is 12 residues long. V was shortened by 7 bases and J by 3 bases, with 7 bases between the two germline ends. CDR3 residues: CASTVDNQPQHF. The CDR3 coding sequence is TGTGCCAGCACTGTGGACAATCAGCCCCAGCATTTT.

This clonotype was recorded at least ten times. The rearrangement links TRBV6-1 to TRBJ1-1, with D possibly matching TRBD1 (5 bases). V was shortened by 6 bases and J by 3 bases, with 11 bases between the two germline ends. CDR1 is MNHNS and CDR2 is SASEGT in the germline V gene. This CDR3 is built from 13 residues. The CDR3 loop is CASSRPGYTEAFF. CDR3 DNA sequence: TGTGCCAGCAGCCGCCCAGGGTACACTGAAGCTTTCTTT.

This clonotype was recorded a few times. The rearrangement links TRBV5-8 to TRBJ1-1; D call uncertain. Germline V CDR1 and CDR2: SGHTS, YDEGEE. This CDR3 spans 15 amino acids. V dropped 3 bases and J dropped 2 bases, with 14 bases sitting between them. CDR3 loop: CASSSALIGNTEAFF. CDR3 nucleotides: TGTGCCAGCAGCTCGGCCCTCATTGGAAACACTGAAGCTTTCTTT. Using reference TRBV5-8 and TRBJ1-1 for the parts outside the CDR3, the full variable domain is EAGVTQSPTHLIKTRGQQATLRCSPISGHTSVYWYQQALGLGLQFLLWYDEGEERNRGNFPPRFSGRQFPNYSSELNVNALELEDSALYLCASSSALIGNTEAFFGQGTRLTVV.

This clonotype was detected ten times or more. The V call is TRBV7-9, the J call TRBJ1-2, with D unclear. CDR3 size: 14 residues. Per germline, CDR1 SEHNR and CDR2 FQNEAQ (reference sequence). V was cut by 5 bases and J by 6 bases, with 16 bases left in between. The CDR3: CASSPVLNADGYTF. The CDR3 DNA reads as TGTGCCAGCAGCCCCGTACTTAATGCGGATGGCTACACCTTC.

Many counts were recorded for this clonotype. The gene calls are TRBV30 and TRBJ1-1; perhaps TRBD1 as D (6 bases). Trimming stripped 4 bases from V and 1 base from J, with 10 bases between. The CDR3 covers 13 residues. CDR1 and CDR2 (germline): GTSNPN, SVGIG (reference sequence). The CDR3 reads CAWNRVRNTEAFF. The CDR3 nucleotides read TGTGCCTGGAACAGGGTACGGAACACTGAAGCTTTCTTT.

The sample holds many counts of this clonotype. The chain couples TRBV27 to TRBJ1-5; perhaps TRBD1 as D (5 bases). Trimming shortened V by 5 bases and J by 0 bases, and 14 bases separated the two germline ends. CDR3 length equals 16 residues. The germline gives CDR1 MNHEY, CDR2 SMNVEV (reference sequence). CDR3: CASSAYQGYSNQPQHF. CDR3 nucleotide sequence: TGTGCCAGCAGTGCCTACCAGGGATATAGCAATCAGCCCCAGCATTTT.

This clonotype was recorded at least ten times. The chain uses TRBV28 and TRBJ2-7; 7 bases align to TRBD2. The CDR3 length is 15 residues. V lost 7 bases, J lost 2 bases, and 11 bases stayed unmatched. Germline CDR1 MDHEN, CDR2 SYDVKM. CDR3 amino acids: CASTGPSGGAYEQYF. The CDR3 nucleotides read TGTGCCAGCACTGGCCCCTCTGGGGGGGCCTACGAGCAGTACTTC. Full variable domain (missing parts from reference TRBV28 and TRBJ2-7): DVKVTQSSRYLVKRTGEKVFLECVQDMDHENMFWYRQDPGLGLRLIYFSYDVKMKEKGDIPEGYSVSREKKERFSLILESASTNQTSMYLCASTGPSGGAYEQYFGPGTRLTVT.